This T cell receptor (beta chain) was identified during a study of T cell responses to AZD1222 COVID-19 vaccine. Study context: Samples with a second dose at about 4 or about 12 weeks were pooled together.

Trimming removed 5 bases from V and 4 bases from J; junction bases left unmatched: 10. The CDR3 length is 16 residues. The germline CDR1 and CDR2 sequences are MNHEY and SMNVEV (reference sequence). As concerns this clone: Its antigen remains unidentified.

Assay used: immunoSEQ multiplex PCR; TCRdb lists only in-frame clones, some missing. Among some 170,000 clones listed, approximately 93% were seen once. Whole-study results and caveats: Possibly, clonal diversity was underestimated; donors were largely white British and included more females. The repertoires were collected only after the peak T cell response. After two AZD1222 doses, spike-specific TCR breadth and depth rose versus day 0.

Sequenced material: peripheral blood, taken on day 0 of AZD1222 vaccination. The receptor was isolated from an adult in good health. V usage is TRBV27 and J usage is TRBJ1-4; 7 nucleotides match TRBD1. CDR3: CASSPNPGQYNEKLFF. The CDR3 coding sequence is TGTGCCAGCAGTCCCAACCCGGGACAGTATAATGAAAAACTGTTTTTT.